These 7 T cell receptor beta chains came from one sample sequenced in a study of OX40 agonist ivuxolimab in advanced cancers. The method was the immunoSEQ multiplex PCR assay. The table was pulled from immuneACCESS by TCRdb, which kept in-frame rearrangements only. Such tables lose some clones; where checked, under half of the loss comes from unresolved V genes, and the rest has no known cause. The sample table holds tens of thousands of clones, of which about 81% were seen once. The ten largest make up around 2.4% of the sample. Sequences were derived from CD4+ or CD8+ T cells sorted from blood, sampled in a trial of the OX40 agonist ivuxolimab. These receptor sequences come from an adult with an advanced solid tumor such as melanoma, head and neck, liver or kidney cancer.

This clone turned up a few times. This chain uses TRBV20-1 with TRBJ1-1, with D uncertain. This CDR3 region has 11 residues. Trimming took off 3 bases at V and 4 bases at J, with 6 bases between the two ends. The V gene's germline CDR1 is DFQATT and CDR2 SNEGSKA (reference sequence). CDR3 region: CSASWVTEAFF. The CDR3 DNA reads TGCAGTGCTAGCTGGGTCACTGAAGCTTTCTTT.

This rearrangement joins TRBV9 to TRBJ2-1; D unresolved. With 4 bases removed from V and 5 bases from J, the gap between germline ends came to 4 bases. CDR3 size: 11 residues. Per germline, CDR1 SGDLS and CDR2 YYNGEE. The CDR3 nucleotides are TGTGCCAGCAGCTTGGACAATGAGCAGTTCTTC. Residues: CASSLDNEQFF.

This chain links TRBV27 with TRBJ1-1; TRBD1 agrees at 7 bases. The CDR3 covers 12 residues. CDR1 and CDR2 from the germline V gene are MNHEY and SMNVEV (reference sequence). J gave up 8 bases and V 5 bases, and 5 bases lay outside the gene matches. The CDR3 loop is CASSAKDREAFF. As DNA, the CDR3 is TGTGCCAGCAGTGCTAAGGACAGGGAAGCTTTCTTT.

The chain employs TRBV5-5 and TRBJ2-7, with 10 bases fitting TRBD1. The germline V gene has CDR1 SGHKS and CDR2 YYEKEE (reference sequence). This CDR3 is 14 amino acids long. The J segment lost 7 bases and the V segment lost 0 bases, leaving 4 bases of the junction unmatched. CDR3 in DNA: TGTGCCAGCAGCTTGGATCGGGACAGGGGTGAGCAGTACTTC. Residues: CASSLDRDRGEQYF.

The rearrangement uses TRBV10-3 and TRBJ1-1; D call uncertain. Germline assignment: CDR1 ENHRY and CDR2 SYGVKD. Trimming took off 11 bases at V and 3 bases at J, with 13 bases between the two ends. The CDR3 loop spans 12 amino acids. The CDR3 nucleotides are TGTGCCCATGGTCCGGGGTACACTGAAGCTTTCTTT. This translates into CAHGPGYTEAFF.

The chain has TRBV18 and TRBJ1-2; D gene unclear. Trimming stripped 5 bases from V and 8 bases from J, with 21 bases between. Looked up from germline, CDR1 is KGHSH and CDR2 is LQKENI. The CDR3 spans 15 residues. CDR3 in amino acids: CASSRHPDTPLGYTF. Written as DNA, the CDR3 is TGTGCCAGCTCAAGGCACCCAGATACCCCTTTAGGCTACACCTTC.

The chain is built from TRBV5-6 and TRBJ2-1, with D perhaps assigned TRBD1 or TRBD2 (5 bases each). Germline CDR1 reads SGHDT; CDR2 reads YYEEEE. The CDR3 has 15 residues. Trimming removed 0 bases at V and 0 bases at J, with 7 bases between. The CDR3: CASSLAGSSYNEQFF. CDR3 sequence (DNA): TGTGCCAGCAGCTTGGCAGGGAGCTCCTACAATGAGCAGTTCTTC.